This T cell receptor (beta chain) emerged from a study of glioma-infiltrating T cells. Regarding the study as a whole: CDR3 overlap between tissue and blood was very small. Gliomas, especially low-grade, showed above-expected tissue-blood divergence; non-neoplastic patients showed below. A blood CDR3 motif signature was depleted in highly divergent patients.

Using RNA template, CDR3s of TCR alpha and beta were amplified with iRepertoire arm-PCR. For one-step reverse transcription and amplification, 100-400 ng of tissue mRNA or PBMC total RNA was used. TCRdb analysed the multiplex PCR reads with MiXCR anew, one entry per CDR3 protein. This sample carries more than 350,000 distinct CDR3 sequences, 35% to 45% of them seen once, and the ten largest clones take approximately 12%. A note on this clonotype: Its specificity is unknown.

This CDR3 contains 16 residues. Per germline, CDR1 LGHNA and CDR2 YNFKEQ. The V segment lost 0 bases and the J segment 4 bases; nucleotides outside the gene matches: 5. The receptor was isolated from a human donor with low-grade glioma or glioblastoma, undergoing nonglioma brain surgery, or in good health (not recorded which). Sequences were obtained from glioma tissue, nonneoplastic brain tissue, or PBMCs (not recorded which). The chain employs TRBV4-2 and TRBJ2-3, with TRBD2 matching 9 bases. The CDR3 nucleotides read TGTGCCAGCAGCCAAGAAAGCGGGAGGACCCCAGATACGCAGTATTTT. Translated, it gives CASSQESGRTPDTQYF.